This T cell receptor beta chain was observed in a study of T cells in Graves' hyperthyroidism and ophthalmopathy. RNA transcripts were the template for amplifying TCR beta CDR3 regions. Carried out on the TCR CDR3, a first-round RT-PCR used the HTBI primer set. MiXCR was run by TCRdb on the multiplex PCR reads, yielding one entry per CDR3 protein. The sample consists of 650,000 to 750,000 distinct CDR3 sequences, 11% to 15% of them appearing once. This clonotype came up a few times. The source material was blood. The TCR comes from a woman aged 18-29 years with Graves' hyperthyroidism.

CDR3 loop: CASSSGLAGGVETQYF. CDR3 nucleotide sequence: TGCGCCAGCAGCTCGGGACTAGCGGGAGGAGTGGAGACCCAGTACTTC. The rearrangement uses TRBV5-1 and TRBJ2-5, with 15 nucleotides matching TRBD2. The germline V gene has CDR1 SGHRS and CDR2 YFSETQ. The CDR3 sequence is 16 residues long. With 3 bases clipped from V and 5 bases from J, the junction kept 5 bases outside the gene matches.